This T cell receptor (beta chain) is from a study of blood T cell repertoires in COVID-19. Study information: COVID-19 samples, acute and convalescent, were from the United States, Italy and Spain.

Germline values: CDR1 MNHEY, CDR2 SVGEGT. CDR3 length: 15 residues. The V gene end was trimmed by 4 bases and the J gene end by 6 bases; junction bases not matched to a gene: 9. Per the original data handling: Reference gene primer amplification gave nucleated cell count estimates. Produced via immunoSEQ multiplex PCR; TCRdb's table is partial and in-frame only. From that table come the V and J calls and clone size; the DNA was used to work out D and trimming. The table has about 60,000 clones, 75% to 95% seen once; the top ten hold under 2.5%. The rearrangement joins TRBV6-2 or TRBV6-3 to TRBJ1-5; 7 nucleotides match TRBD1. The sample comprised peripheral blood. This TCR derives from a man aged 60-69 years with acute or convalescent COVID-19. CDR3 sequence (DNA): TGTGCCAGCAGTTTTTACCAACAGGGGTTTCAGCCCCAGCATTTT. Its protein is CASSFYQQGFQPQHF.